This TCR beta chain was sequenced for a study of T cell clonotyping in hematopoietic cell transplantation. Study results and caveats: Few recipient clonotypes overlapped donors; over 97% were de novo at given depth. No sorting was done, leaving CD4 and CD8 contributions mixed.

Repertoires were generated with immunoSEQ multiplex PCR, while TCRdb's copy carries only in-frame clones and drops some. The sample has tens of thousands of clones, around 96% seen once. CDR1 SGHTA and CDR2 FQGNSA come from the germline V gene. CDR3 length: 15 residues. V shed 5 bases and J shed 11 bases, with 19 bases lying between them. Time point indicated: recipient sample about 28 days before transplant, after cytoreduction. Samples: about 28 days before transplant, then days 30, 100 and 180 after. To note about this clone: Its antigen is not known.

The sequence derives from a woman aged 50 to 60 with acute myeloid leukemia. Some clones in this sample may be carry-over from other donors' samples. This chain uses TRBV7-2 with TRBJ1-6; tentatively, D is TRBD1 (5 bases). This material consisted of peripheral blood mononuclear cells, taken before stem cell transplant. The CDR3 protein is CASSPAPGPGAPLHF. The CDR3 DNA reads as TGTGCCAGCAGCCCGGCGCCGGGGCCTGGGGCACCCCTCCACTTT.